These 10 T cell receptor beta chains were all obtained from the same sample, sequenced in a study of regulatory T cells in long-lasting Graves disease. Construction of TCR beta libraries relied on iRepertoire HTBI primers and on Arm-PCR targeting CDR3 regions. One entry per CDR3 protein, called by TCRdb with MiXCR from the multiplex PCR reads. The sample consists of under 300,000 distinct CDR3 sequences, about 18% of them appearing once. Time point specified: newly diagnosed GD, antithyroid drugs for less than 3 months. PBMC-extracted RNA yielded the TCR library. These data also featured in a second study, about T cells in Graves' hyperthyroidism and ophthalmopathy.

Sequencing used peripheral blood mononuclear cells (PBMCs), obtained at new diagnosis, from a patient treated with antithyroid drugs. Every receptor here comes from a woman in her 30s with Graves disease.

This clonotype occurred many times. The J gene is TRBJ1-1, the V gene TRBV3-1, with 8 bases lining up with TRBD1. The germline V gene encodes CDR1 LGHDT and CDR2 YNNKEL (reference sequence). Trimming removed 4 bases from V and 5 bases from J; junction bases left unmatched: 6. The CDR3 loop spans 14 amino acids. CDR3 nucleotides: TGTGCCAGCAGCCTTAGGGACAGGAGGACTGAAGCTTTCTTT. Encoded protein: CASSLRDRRTEAFF.

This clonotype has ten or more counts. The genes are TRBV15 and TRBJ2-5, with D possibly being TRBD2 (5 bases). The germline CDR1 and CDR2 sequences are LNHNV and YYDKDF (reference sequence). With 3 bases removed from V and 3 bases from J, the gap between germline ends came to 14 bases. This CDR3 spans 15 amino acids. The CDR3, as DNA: TGTGCCACCAGCAGCAGACCGCTAGCAGAAGAGACCCAGTACTTC. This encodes CATSSRPLAEETQYF. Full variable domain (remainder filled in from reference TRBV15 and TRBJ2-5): DAMVIQNPRYQVTQFGKPVTLSCSQTLNHNVMYWYQQKSSQAPKLLFHYYDKDFNNEADTPDNFQSRRPNTSFCFLDIRSPGLGDTAMYLCATSSRPLAEETQYFGPGTRLLVL.

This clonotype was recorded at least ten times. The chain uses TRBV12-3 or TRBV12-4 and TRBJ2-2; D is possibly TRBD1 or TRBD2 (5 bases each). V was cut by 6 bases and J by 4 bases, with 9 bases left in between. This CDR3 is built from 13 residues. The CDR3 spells CASRGTGTGELFF. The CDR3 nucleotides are TGTGCCAGCAGGGGGACGGGCACCGGGGAGCTGTTTTTT.

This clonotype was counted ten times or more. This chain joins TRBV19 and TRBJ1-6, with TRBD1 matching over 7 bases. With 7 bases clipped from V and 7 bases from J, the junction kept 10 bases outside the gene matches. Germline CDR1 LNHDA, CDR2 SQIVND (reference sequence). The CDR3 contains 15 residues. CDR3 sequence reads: CASTLDRDENSPLHF. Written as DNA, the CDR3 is TGTGCCAGTACCCTCGACAGGGACGAAAATTCACCCCTCCACTTT.

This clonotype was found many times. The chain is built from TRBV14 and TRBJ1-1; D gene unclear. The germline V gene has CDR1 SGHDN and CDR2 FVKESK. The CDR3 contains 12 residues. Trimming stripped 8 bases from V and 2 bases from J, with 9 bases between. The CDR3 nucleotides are TGTGCCAGCTCGCCATCTAACACTGAAGCTTTCTTT. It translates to CASSPSNTEAFF.

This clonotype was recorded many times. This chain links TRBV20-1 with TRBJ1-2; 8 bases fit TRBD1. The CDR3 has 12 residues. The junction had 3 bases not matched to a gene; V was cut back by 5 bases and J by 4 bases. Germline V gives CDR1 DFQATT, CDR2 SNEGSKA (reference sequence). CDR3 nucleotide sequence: TGCAGTGCTGGGGGGACAGGCTATGGCTACACCTTC. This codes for CSAGGTGYGYTF.

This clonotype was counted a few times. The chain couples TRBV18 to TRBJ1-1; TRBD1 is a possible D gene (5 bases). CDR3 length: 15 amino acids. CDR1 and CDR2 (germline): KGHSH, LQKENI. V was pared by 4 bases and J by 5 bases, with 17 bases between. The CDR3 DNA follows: TGTGCCAGCTCACAACCGGGACTAACGGGTACTGAAGCTTTCTTT. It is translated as CASSQPGLTGTEAFF.

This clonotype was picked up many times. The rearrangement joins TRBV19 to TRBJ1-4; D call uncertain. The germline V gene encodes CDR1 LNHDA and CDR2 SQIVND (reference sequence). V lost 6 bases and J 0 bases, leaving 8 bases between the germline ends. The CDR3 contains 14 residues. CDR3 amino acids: CASRTPSTNEKLFF. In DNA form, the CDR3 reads TGTGCCAGTAGGACACCCTCAACTAATGAAAAACTGTTTTTT.

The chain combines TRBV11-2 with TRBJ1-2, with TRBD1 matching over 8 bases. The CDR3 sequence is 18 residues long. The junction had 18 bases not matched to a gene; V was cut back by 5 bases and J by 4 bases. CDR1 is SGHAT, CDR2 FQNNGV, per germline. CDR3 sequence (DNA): TGTGCCAGCAGCCCCGTGACAGGGGAATCGCTAGCTACCTATGGCTACACCTTC. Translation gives CASSPVTGESLATYGYTF.

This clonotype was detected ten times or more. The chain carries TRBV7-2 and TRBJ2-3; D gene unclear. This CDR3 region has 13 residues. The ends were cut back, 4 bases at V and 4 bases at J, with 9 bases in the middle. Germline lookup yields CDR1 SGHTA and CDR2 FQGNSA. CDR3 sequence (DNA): TGTGCCAGCAGCTCCGTCCTAGCAGATACGCAGTATTTT. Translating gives CASSSVLADTQYF.